The clone carrying this T cell receptor beta chain was seen only a few times. Template material for amplifying TCR beta CDR3 regions consisted of RNA transcripts. The TCR CDR3 first-round RT-PCR relied on the HTBI primer set. TCRdb processed the multiplex PCR reads anew with MiXCR; each CDR3 protein has one entry. The sample lists 300,000 to 450,000 distinct CDR3 sequences; about 18% were seen once. The record originates from a study of T cells in Graves' hyperthyroidism and ophthalmopathy. CDR1 is MGHDK and CDR2 is SYGVNS in the germline V gene. V shed 7 bases and J 4 bases; nucleotides not matched to a gene: 6. The CDR3 is 14 residues long.

The chain joins TRBV25-1 to TRBJ1-4, with TRBD1 matching 7 bases. Sequencing input: blood. This TCR came from a woman younger than 45 with Graves' hyperthyroidism that later progressed to Graves' ophthalmopathy. The DNA of the CDR3 is TGTGCCAGCACCCAACAGGGGATTAATGAAAAACTGTTTTTT. Protein: CASTQQGINEKLFF.